This is a list of T cell receptor beta chains from one sample in a study of vaccination and CD4 T cells after COVID-19. These receptors' targets are unknown. TCRdb reanalysed the PCR reads using MiXCR and keeps one entry per CDR3 protein. The top ten clones hold roughly 24% of a sample with around 11,000 distinct CDR3 sequences, less than 30% of them seen once. Sequenced here: CD4+ T cells from blood, cultured in vitro, sampled after SARS-CoV-2 vaccination. The receptors were gathered from a human donor who had recovered from COVID-19. The CDR3 runs from the conserved cysteine through the conserved F or W. D genes are given only for firm matches. Clone size appears in some rows only: once, few, many, or a class for an expanded clone.

CDR3: CATSAGGRNTEAFF; V: TRBV24-1; size: medium-sized; J: TRBJ1-1; D: -
CDR3: CASSPSRSDGYTF; V: TRBV12-3/TRBV12-4; size: -; J: TRBJ1-2; D: -
CDR3: CSANQGTYEQYF; V: TRBV20-1; size: medium-sized; J: TRBJ2-7; D: -
CDR3: CASHQGAFLCWETQYF; V: TRBV10-1; size: medium-sized; J: TRBJ2-5; D: -
CDR3: CASSYTILQQETQYF; V: TRBV6-5; size: few; J: TRBJ2-5; D: -
CDR3: CASSFLRPLGNEQFF; V: TRBV28; size: once; J: TRBJ2-1; D: -
CDR3: CASSIGPGNEQFF; V: TRBV19; size: -; J: TRBJ2-1; D: -
CDR3: CASSLASLASGDTQYF; V: TRBV7-2; size: -; J: TRBJ2-3; D: -
CDR3: CASSSAGTGTYEQYF; V: TRBV28; size: -; J: TRBJ2-7; D: TRBD1
CDR3: CATGSRTGSGYTF; V: TRBV15; size: large; J: TRBJ1-2; D: TRBD1
CDR3: CASSLVWDDEQYF; V: TRBV7-7; size: medium-sized; J: TRBJ2-7; D: -
CDR3: CASSYSWARNTEAFF; V: TRBV6-5; size: -; J: TRBJ1-1; D: -
CDR3: CSARDVQETQYF; V: TRBV20-1; size: medium-sized; J: TRBJ2-5; D: -
CDR3: CASSLQRALGQYF; V: TRBV28; size: few; J: TRBJ2-7; D: -
CDR3: CSARDSRETEAFF; V: TRBV20-1; size: -; J: TRBJ1-1; D: -
CDR3: CASSPERVTDSPLHF; V: TRBV11-2; size: -; J: TRBJ1-6; D: -
CDR3: CSARTHGNNGYTF; V: TRBV20-1; size: medium-sized; J: TRBJ1-2; D: -
CDR3: CASSLSRDSSGANVLTF; V: TRBV27; size: -; J: TRBJ2-6; D: TRBD1
CDR3: CASSKSGGEQFF; V: TRBV7-9; size: few; J: TRBJ2-1; D: -
CDR3: CSAYAGLSYNEQFF; V: TRBV20-1; size: few; J: TRBJ2-1; D: -
CDR3: CASSSGGGYTF; V: TRBV6-5; size: medium-sized; J: TRBJ1-2; D: TRBD1
CDR3: CSARGTSGGARSYNEQFF; V: TRBV20-1; size: few; J: TRBJ2-1; D: TRBD2
CDR3: CSAPGSPDEIMNTEAFF; V: TRBV20-1; size: -; J: TRBJ1-1; D: -
CDR3: CAISERTASSYEQYF; V: TRBV10-3; size: few; J: TRBJ2-7; D: -
CDR3: CSASGGVNTEAFF; V: TRBV20-1; size: -; J: TRBJ1-1; D: -
CDR3: CASSQGREGFYEQYF; V: TRBV5-4; size: -; J: TRBJ2-7; D: TRBD2
CDR3: CASSPKNSPLHF; V: TRBV28; size: few; J: TRBJ1-6; D: -
CDR3: CSAGSGVATDTQYF; V: TRBV20-1; size: medium-sized; J: TRBJ2-3; D: -
CDR3: CASSDQGSSYNEQFF; V: TRBV5-1; size: few; J: TRBJ2-1; D: -
CDR3: CSAGQGGDSPLHF; V: TRBV20-1; size: medium-sized; J: TRBJ1-6; D: TRBD1
CDR3: CASRAQGLQGYTF; V: TRBV28; size: -; J: TRBJ1-2; D: -
CDR3: CASSLTWRQGADTQYF; V: TRBV7-9; size: -; J: TRBJ2-3; D: TRBD1
CDR3: CAITLGTGNYGYTF; V: TRBV10-3; size: -; J: TRBJ1-2; D: TRBD1
CDR3: CASSYSIQGGNSPLHF; V: TRBV6-5; size: medium-sized; J: TRBJ1-6; D: TRBD1
CDR3: CASSPYRTGEEAFF; V: TRBV10-1; size: few; J: TRBJ1-1; D: TRBD1
CDR3: CSARKGSPTDTQYF; V: TRBV20-1; size: -; J: TRBJ2-3; D: -
CDR3: CATSSIGYEQYF; V: TRBV24-1; size: -; J: TRBJ2-7; D: -
CDR3: CSAREASGQWETQYF; V: TRBV20-1; size: medium-sized; J: TRBJ2-5; D: TRBD2
CDR3: CASSLIGAGDEQYF; V: TRBV5-1; size: -; J: TRBJ2-7; D: -
CDR3: CSARSRLEAFF; V: TRBV20-1; size: once; J: TRBJ1-1; D: -
CDR3: CASLTGAPAALEQYF; V: TRBV28; size: -; J: TRBJ2-7; D: -
CDR3: CASSFGTGHYEQYF; V: TRBV27; size: few; J: TRBJ2-7; D: TRBD1
CDR3: CSARAGGGYGYTF; V: TRBV20-1; size: -; J: TRBJ1-2; D: -
CDR3: CSAHRQGQETQYF; V: TRBV20-1; size: medium-sized; J: TRBJ2-5; D: TRBD1
CDR3: CASSFGTMNTEAFF; V: TRBV28; size: -; J: TRBJ1-1; D: -
CDR3: CASSHGGRVTEAFF; V: TRBV14; size: -; J: TRBJ1-1; D: -
CDR3: CSACGDFTEAFF; V: TRBV20-1; size: -; J: TRBJ1-1; D: -
CDR3: CASSPRGTSGYNEQFF; V: TRBV7-8; size: few; J: TRBJ2-1; D: TRBD2
CDR3: CASRYPYSNYGYTF; V: TRBV28; size: few; J: TRBJ1-2; D: -
CDR3: CSARVGSGANVLTF; V: TRBV20-1; size: few; J: TRBJ2-6; D: -
CDR3: CASRRPGQGAGEQYF; V: TRBV6-1; size: -; J: TRBJ2-7; D: TRBD1
CDR3: CASSKNVLAGGPLDEQYF; V: TRBV6-1; size: few; J: TRBJ2-7; D: TRBD2
CDR3: CASSLGLAGGLAQYF; V: TRBV7-2; size: -; J: TRBJ2-5; D: TRBD2
CDR3: CASSRSHGTGDQGYTF; V: TRBV7-2; size: few; J: TRBJ1-2; D: TRBD1
CDR3: CASSLGQLRNQPQHF; V: TRBV7-2; size: -; J: TRBJ1-5; D: -
CDR3: CASSLVERTEAFF; V: TRBV7-9; size: few; J: TRBJ1-1; D: -
CDR3: CASRGAGISYEQYF; V: TRBV28; size: -; J: TRBJ2-7; D: -